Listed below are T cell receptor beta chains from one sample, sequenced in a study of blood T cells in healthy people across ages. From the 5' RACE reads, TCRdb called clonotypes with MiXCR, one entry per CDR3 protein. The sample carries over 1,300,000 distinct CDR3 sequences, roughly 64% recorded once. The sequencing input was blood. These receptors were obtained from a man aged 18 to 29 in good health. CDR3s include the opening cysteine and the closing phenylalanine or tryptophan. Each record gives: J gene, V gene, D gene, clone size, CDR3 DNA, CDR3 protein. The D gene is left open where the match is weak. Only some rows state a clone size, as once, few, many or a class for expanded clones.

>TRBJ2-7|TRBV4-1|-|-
TGCGCCAGCAGCCCACGCATGACCACTCACGAGCAGTACTTC
CASSPRMTTHEQYF
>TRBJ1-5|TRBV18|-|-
TGTGCCAGCTCACAGGAACAGGGATTCGGCAATCAGCCCCAGCATTTT
CASSQEQGFGNQPQHF
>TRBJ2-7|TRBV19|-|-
TGTGCCAGTAGTCCCGCGGCGGGACTCGTCTACGAGCAGTACTTC
CASSPAAGLVYEQYF
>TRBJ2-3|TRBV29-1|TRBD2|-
TGCAGCGTTCCACCCCTCTCTAGCGGGTACACAGATACGCAGTATTTT
CSVPPLSSGYTDTQYF
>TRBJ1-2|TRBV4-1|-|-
TGCGCCAGCAGCCAAGTTGGGGGGGAGGGCTACACCTTC
CASSQVGGEGYTF
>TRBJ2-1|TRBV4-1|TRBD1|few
TGCGCCAGCAGCCAAACGTGGCAGGGGGCTTTTGAGCAGTTCTTC
CASSQTWQGAFEQFF
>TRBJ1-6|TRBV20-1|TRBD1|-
TGCAGTGCTGGACAGGGGGCACTAGGGTCACCCCTCCACTTT
CSAGQGALGSPLHF
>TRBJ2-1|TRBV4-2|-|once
TGTGCCAGCAGCCATGGGCGGGGCTCCTACAATGAGCAGTTCTTC
CASSHGRGSYNEQFF
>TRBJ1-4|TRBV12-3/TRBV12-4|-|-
TGTGCCAGCAGTTGGGTAGGAGAAAAACTGTTTTTT
CASSWVGEKLFF
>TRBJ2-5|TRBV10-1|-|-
TGCGCCAGCAGTGAGTCCCCTGGGGGATGGGAGACCCAGTACTTC
CASSESPGGWETQYF
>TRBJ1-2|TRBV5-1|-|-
TGCGCCAGCAGCGGAGGACCGCGAAGGGTGCATGGCTACACCTTC
CASSGGPRRVHGYTF
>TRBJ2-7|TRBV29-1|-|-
TGCAGCGTTTTCGGGGGTCCCTTATCCTACGAGCAGTACTTC
CSVFGGPLSYEQYF
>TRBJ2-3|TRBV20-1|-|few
TGCAGTGCTAGGGGCTACACAGATACGCAGTATTTT
CSARGYTDTQYF
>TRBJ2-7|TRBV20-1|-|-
TGCAGTGCTAGGTGGGGCTCCTACGAGCAGTACTTC
CSARWGSYEQYF
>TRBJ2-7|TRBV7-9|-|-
TGTGCCAGCAGCCCCGGACATTCCGACGAGCAGTACTTC
CASSPGHSDEQYF
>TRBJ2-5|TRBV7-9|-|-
TGTGCCAGCAGCGAGGGGTCGGTAGAGACCCAGTACTTC
CASSEGSVETQYF
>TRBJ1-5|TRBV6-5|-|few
TGTGCCAGCAGTTACCGGGGAGTGAATCAGCCCCAGCATTTT
CASSYRGVNQPQHF
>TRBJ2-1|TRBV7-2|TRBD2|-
TGTGCCAGCAGCTTCCTGGGACTAGCGGGGGCATACAGCTCCTACAATGAGCAGTTCTTC
CASSFLGLAGAYSSYNEQFF
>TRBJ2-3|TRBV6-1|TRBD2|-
TGTGCCAGCTGGCTAGCGGGGGGCCCAGATACGCAGTATTTT
CASWLAGGPDTQYF
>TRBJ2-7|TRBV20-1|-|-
TGCAGTGCTAGAGACCTCCACCGGGACTCGGCCTACGAGCAGTACTTC
CSARDLHRDSAYEQYF
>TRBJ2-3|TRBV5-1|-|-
TGCGCCAGCAGCTCCGATGGCAAGAGCACAGATACGCAGTATTTT
CASSSDGKSTDTQYF
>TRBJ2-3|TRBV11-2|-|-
TGTGCCAGCAGATCTCCTAGCACAGATACGCAGTATTTT
CASRSPSTDTQYF
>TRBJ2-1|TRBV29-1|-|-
TGCAGCGTTTTAGTCGACAATGAGCAGTTCTTC
CSVLVDNEQFF
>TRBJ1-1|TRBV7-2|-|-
TGTGCCAGCAGCACCCGCGACAGCTGGGGAAACACTGAAGCTTTCTTT
CASSTRDSWGNTEAFF
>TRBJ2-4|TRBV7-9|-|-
TGTGCCAGCAGCTCGCGGGACCTAGCCCCCTGGGAGCAGTACTTC
CASSSRDLAPWEQYF
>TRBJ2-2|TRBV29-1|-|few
TGCAGCGTTGAAGGTCCCAGGCTTAACACCGGGGAGCTGTTTTTT
CSVEGPRLNTGELFF
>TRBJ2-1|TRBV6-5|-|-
TGTGCCAGCAGTCGTACTTACGGGAATGGGCAGTTCTTC
CASSRTYGNGQFF
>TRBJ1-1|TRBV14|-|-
TGTGCCAGCAGCCAAGCACAGATGAACACTGAAGCTTTCTTT
CASSQAQMNTEAFF
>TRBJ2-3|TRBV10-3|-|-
TGTGCCATCAACCCGGGGATTTTCACAGATACGCAGTATTTT
CAINPGIFTDTQYF
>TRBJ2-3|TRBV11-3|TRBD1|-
TGTGCCAGCAGCAGGGGACAGGCCCTTAGCACAGATACGCAGTATTTT
CASSRGQALSTDTQYF
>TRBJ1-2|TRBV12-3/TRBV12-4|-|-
TGTGCCAGCAGTGGACAGCTTAACTATGGCTACACCTTC
CASSGQLNYGYTF
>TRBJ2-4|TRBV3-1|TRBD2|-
TGTGCCAGCAGCCTCCGAGCGGGGGGTGACATTCAGTACTTC
CASSLRAGGDIQYF
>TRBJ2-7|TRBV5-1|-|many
TGCGCCAGCAGCTACACAGGGAGCTACGAGCAGTACTTC
CASSYTGSYEQYF
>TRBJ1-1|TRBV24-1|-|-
TGTGCCACCAGTGATTTGATCGCGGTCCTGAAGGGTGAAGCTTTCTTT
CATSDLIAVLKGEAFF
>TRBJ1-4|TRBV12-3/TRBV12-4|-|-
TGTGCCAGCAGTGGCGGGGGAGGTGAAAAACTGTTTTTT
CASSGGGGEKLFF
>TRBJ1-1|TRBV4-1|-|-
TGCGCCAGCAGCCACCGACAGGAGTTGAACACTGAAGCTTTCTTT
CASSHRQELNTEAFF
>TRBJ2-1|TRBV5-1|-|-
TGCGCCAGCAGGGACGGGACGGACTACAATGAGCAGTTCTTC
CASRDGTDYNEQFF
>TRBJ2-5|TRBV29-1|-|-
TGCAGCGTTGGACTAAGGTACAAAGAGACCCAGTACTTC
CSVGLRYKETQYF
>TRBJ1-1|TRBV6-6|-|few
TGTGCCAGCAGTTCATTTTGGGCTTTCTTT
CASSSFWAFF
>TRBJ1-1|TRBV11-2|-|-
TGTGCCAGCAGCGAAAGGCAGGGACTAAACACTGAAGCTTTCTTT
CASSERQGLNTEAFF
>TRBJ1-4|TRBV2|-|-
TGTGCCAGCAGTGCTCAGGGTGCTCTAAGTGAAAAACTGTTTTTT
CASSAQGALSEKLFF